These 9 T cell receptor beta chains share one sample of origin, sequenced in a study of naive and memory T cell subsets. Ligated cDNA underwent four rounds of PCR with nested alpha and beta constant region primers and SP2. A single record per CDR3 protein comes from TCRdb applying MiXCR to the 5' RACE reads. The sample holds roughly 30,000 distinct CDR3 sequences, approximately 16% seen once. A UMI-containing oligonucleotide was joined by 3' ligation to the TCR cDNA template. The receptors derive from a female donor in good health.

The DNA for the CDR3 is TGTGCCAGCCGTAGGAAAGTTGCTTCACCCCTCCACTTT. Amino acids: CASRRKVASPLHF. V usage is TRBV12-3 or TRBV12-4 and J usage is TRBJ1-6; the D is unclear. The V and J ends lost 8 bases and 9 bases respectively, with 14 bases between them. The CDR3 sequence is 13 residues long.

This clonotype was seen repeatedly, ten times or more. V usage is TRBV4-1 and J usage is TRBJ2-7; the D gene is possibly TRBD1 (6 bases). Germline CDR1 is MGHRA and CDR2 is YSYEKL. The CDR3 spans 14 residues. Deletions cut 0 bases from V and 4 bases from J, with 10 bases between. The chain's CDR3 is CASSQEQGKYEQYF. The CDR3 coding sequence is TGCGCCAGCAGCCAAGAGCAGGGGAAGTACGAGCAGTACTTC.

The V gene is TRBV7-2, the J gene TRBJ2-3; 7 bases agree with TRBD1. Trimming cost V 3 bases and J 4 bases; bases outside gene matches: 19. CDR1 SGHTA and CDR2 FQGNSA come from the germline V gene. This CDR3 spans 19 amino acids. CDR3 sequence: CASSFGSGNRGKRADTQYF. In DNA form, the CDR3 reads TGTGCCAGCAGCTTTGGGAGTGGGAACAGGGGAAAGAGGGCAGATACGCAGTATTTT.

This clonotype was detected many times. The J gene is TRBJ2-2, the V gene TRBV20-1; D is possibly TRBD2 (6 bases). The CDR3 sequence is 13 residues long. V gave up 6 bases and J gave up 2 bases, with 10 bases separating them. The germline gives CDR1 DFQATT, CDR2 SNEGSKA (reference sequence). The CDR3 DNA reads as TGCAGTGCCTGGGAGGCCAACACCGGGGAGCTGTTTTTT. Its protein product is CSAWEANTGELFF.

The sample holds a few counts of this clonotype. This chain joins TRBV20-1 and TRBJ2-1; 7 positions agree with TRBD2. CDR3 length: 16 amino acids. Losses at the gene ends were 2 bases for V and 0 bases for J; bases not matched to a gene: 7. Germline assignment: CDR1 DFQATT and CDR2 SNEGSKA (reference sequence). CDR3 nucleotides: TGCAGTGCTAGAAAGAGTACTAGCGCCTCCTACAATGAGCAGTTCTTC. Protein: CSARKSTSASYNEQFF.

This clonotype was recorded a few times. This rearrangement joins TRBV6-6 to TRBJ1-1; unclear D gene. CDR3 size: 12 residues. Trimming took 7 bases from V and 2 from J, leaving 8 bases between them. Germline V gene data show CDR1 as MNHNY and CDR2 as SVGAGI (reference sequence). The CDR3 nucleotides read TGTGCCAGCACTGCCGCAAACACTGAAGCTTTCTTT. Encoded protein: CASTAANTEAFF.

The chain is built from TRBV29-1 and TRBJ2-5; 10 nucleotides match TRBD1. The junction had 10 bases not matched to a gene; V was cut back by 0 bases and J by 0 bases. CDR1 and CDR2 (germline): SQVTM, ANQGSEA. The CDR3 totals 18 residues. CDR3 residues: CSVEDRGQGTQYQETQYF. CDR3 DNA sequence: TGCAGCGTTGAAGATCGGGGACAGGGGACTCAGTACCAAGAGACCCAGTACTTC.

This rearrangement joins TRBV6-2 or TRBV6-3 to TRBJ1-1, with D unresolved. Germline CDR1 MNHEY, CDR2 SVGEGT. Deletions cut 5 bases from V and 5 bases from J, with 3 bases between. This CDR3 has 10 amino acids. CDR3 DNA: TGTGCCAGCAGTGGAACTGAAGCTTTCTTT. Its protein is CASSGTEAFF.

In this sample, this clonotype turned up many times. The chain has TRBV4-1 and TRBJ2-7; no reliable D call. The germline CDR1 and CDR2 sequences are MGHRA and YSYEKL. Between the trimmed V and J ends, which lost 2 bases and 3 bases, there was a span of 8 bases. The CDR3 runs 13 residues. The CDR3 nucleotides read TGCGCCAGCAGCCAAAATTTAGGCTACGAGCAGTACTTC. This sequence encodes CASSQNLGYEQYF.